The 13 T cell receptor beta chains below all came from one sample that was sequenced in a study of cytomegalovirus exposure and HLA in healthy donors. PCR employed 60 Vbeta and 13 Jbeta primers. Only in-frame clones appear in the TCRdb table, and some are missing; sequencing was by immunoSEQ multiplex PCR. The sample holds some 150,000 clones, approximately 80% seen once. The specimen was PBMCs. These receptors were obtained from a woman aged 40 to 55 in good health and CMV-seropositive.

This clone has a handful of counts. The genes are TRBV18 and TRBJ2-7, with TRBD2 matching 13 bases. This CDR3 comprises 17 residues. Germline-derived CDR1 and CDR2 are KGHSH and LQKENI. The V segment lost 3 bases and the J segment 2 bases; nucleotides outside the gene matches: 7. The CDR3 nucleotides are TGTGCCAGCTCACCCGGGACTAGCGGGGCCATACCCTACGAGCAGTACTTC. Translation: CASSPGTSGAIPYEQYF.

The gene calls are TRBV19 and TRBJ2-7, with TRBD1 matching over 8 bases. The CDR3 totals 15 residues. Per the germline V gene, CDR1 is LNHDA and CDR2 is SQIVND (reference sequence). With 8 bases clipped from V and 3 bases from J, the junction kept 12 bases outside the gene matches. Written as DNA, the CDR3 is TGTGCCAGTCAGATAACCGGGACAGGACTCTACGAGCAGTACTTC. Protein sequence: CASQITGTGLYEQYF.

The rearrangement links TRBV25-1 to TRBJ2-3, with D possibly TRBD2 on 6 matching bases. Trimming removed 5 bases from V and 2 bases from J, with 8 bases in between. Germline V gene data show CDR1 as MGHDK and CDR2 as SYGVNS. The CDR3 length is 13 residues. The CDR3 loop reads CASSLAVTDTQYF. The CDR3 DNA sequence: TGTGCCAGCAGTTTAGCGGTCACAGATACGCAGTATTTT.

The CDR3 coding sequence is TGTGCCAGCAGCTTAGAGACCGGGGCCGGGGAGCTGTTTTTT. This gives the protein CASSLETGAGELFF. V is TRBV7-6 and J is TRBJ2-2; perhaps TRBD2 as D (5 bases). The CDR3 extends over 14 amino acids. V was pared by 1 base and J by 6 bases, with 9 bases between. Germline CDR1 is SGHVS and CDR2 is FNYEAQ.

This chain uses TRBV7-9 with TRBJ2-1; 9 bases match TRBD2. Germline CDR1 SEHNR, CDR2 FQNEAQ (reference sequence). V dropped 4 bases and J dropped 0; count of bases not matched to a gene: 13. The CDR3 is made up of 19 amino acids. The CDR3 is CASSSLAGRSFRSYNEQFF. The CDR3 coding sequence is TGTGCCAGCAGCTCCCTAGCGGGGCGCTCGTTCCGCTCCTACAATGAGCAGTTCTTC.

The chain is built from TRBV6-5 and TRBJ1-4, with 9 bases identical to TRBD1. This CDR3 region has 14 residues. Germline CDR1 and CDR2: MNHEY and SVGAGI. Trimming at V came to 6 bases and at J to 13 bases, leaving 12 bases not matched to a gene. The CDR3 sequence is CASRDTGGRDGLFF. The CDR3 nucleotides read TGTGCCAGCAGAGATACAGGGGGCCGGGATGGACTGTTTTTT.

The genes are TRBV5-1 and TRBJ2-7; D possibly corresponds to TRBD2 (5 bases). The CDR3 contains 14 residues. CDR1 is SGHRS and CDR2 is YFSETQ in the germline V gene. Trimming left V 2 bases short and J 0 bases short, with 9 bases between. Written as DNA, the CDR3 is TGCGCCAGCAGCTTTAGTGGGAGCTCCTACGAGCAGTACTTC. Translated, it gives CASSFSGSSYEQYF.

Concerning this clone: Other DNA sequences in the sample encode the same CDR3. This chain links TRBV9 with TRBJ2-1, with D possibly matching TRBD2 (7 bases). The germline V gene has CDR1 SGDLS and CDR2 YYNGEE. V shed 0 bases and J shed 4 bases, with 11 bases lying between them. The CDR3 length is 15 residues. CDR3 sequence reads: CASSVAGGSYNEQFF. In DNA, the CDR3 is TGTGCCAGCAGCGTAGCGGGGGGCTCATACAATGAGCAGTTCTTC.

The genes are TRBV29-1 and TRBJ2-7; maybe TRBD1 (9 bases). Per germline, CDR1 SQVTM and CDR2 ANQGSEA. With 6 bases removed from V and 5 bases from J, the gap between germline ends came to 17 bases. The CDR3 has 13 residues. This CDR3 is CSVGRGQGDEQYF. CDR3 sequence (DNA): TGCAGCGTCGGGAGGGGACAGGGTGACGAGCAGTACTTC.

The chain links TRBV4-3 to TRBJ2-3; no definite D call. V was trimmed by 1 base and J by 4 bases, leaving 6 bases between them. Germline assignment: CDR1 LGHNA and CDR2 YSLEER. The CDR3 extends over 13 amino acids. The CDR3 loop is CASSQAEADTQYF. In DNA form, the CDR3 reads TGCGCCAGCAGCCAAGCTGAGGCAGATACGCAGTATTTT.

This clone was picked up one time. This sequence joins TRBV10-3 and TRBJ2-5; D not certain. The J call is in doubt because the DNA end fits TRBJ2-7 better. Germline-derived CDR1 and CDR2 are ENHRY and SYGVKD. This CDR3 region has 12 residues. The CDR3, as DNA: TGTGCCATCAGTGAACAAAACTACGAGCAGTACTTC. This codes for CAISEQNYEQYF.

The gene calls are TRBV5-8 and TRBJ1-6; TRBD1 agrees at 7 bases. This CDR3 is built from 15 residues. Germline lookup yields CDR1 SGHTS and CDR2 YDEGEE. V shed 0 bases, J shed 10 bases, and the junction held 7 bases outside the gene matches. In DNA form, the CDR3 reads TGTGCCAGCAGCTTGGCCTCAGGGGGTCGATCACCCCTCCACTTT. Encoded protein: CASSLASGGRSPLHF.

The chain combines TRBV7-9 with TRBJ1-2, with 11 bases identical to TRBD1. V shed 4 bases, J shed 4 bases, and the junction held 11 bases outside the gene matches. Germline V gene sequence: CDR1 SEHNR, CDR2 FQNEAQ (reference sequence). The length of the CDR3 is 17 residues. The CDR3: CASSSGQGETPFYGYTF. The DNA of the CDR3 is TGTGCCAGCAGCTCGGGACAGGGGGAAACCCCATTCTATGGCTACACCTTC. Full variable domain (rest looked up from reference TRBV7-9 and TRBJ1-2): DTGVSQNPRHKITKRGQNVTFRCDPISEHNRLYWYRQTLGQGPEFLTYFQNEAQLEKSRLLSDRFSAERPKGSFSTLEIQRTEQGDSAMYLCASSSGQGETPFYGYTFGSGTRLTVV.